This T cell receptor beta chain was sequenced for a study of blood T cell repertoires in COVID-19. Whole-study context: Samples representing acute and convalescent COVID-19 were sourced from the United States, Italy and Spain.

Original data processing: Estimation of nucleated cell counts was performed using reference gene primer amplification. TCRdb keeps only in-frame clones here, not all; method: immunoSEQ multiplex PCR. V and J calls and clone size are copied from that table; D and trimming were computed from the DNA. The sample lists roughly 180,000 clones, 85% to 90% seen once, with around 8% in the top ten. The germline CDR1 and CDR2 sequences are LGHDT and YNNKEL (reference sequence). Trimming shortened V by 0 bases and J by 9 bases, and 12 bases separated the two germline ends. CDR3 length: 13 residues. The specimen was peripheral blood. This chain links TRBV3-1 (or the pseudogene TRBV3-2) with TRBJ2-7, with D maybe TRBD2 (5 bases). This receptor was identified in a woman aged 55-69 years with acute or convalescent COVID-19. This CDR3 reads CASSQDAGGGQYF. In DNA form, the CDR3 reads TGTGCCAGCAGCCAAGATGCCGGAGGAGGGCAGTACTTC.